The TCR beta chain described here comes from a study of beta chain features in type 1 diabetes (dated by TCRdb to the late 2010s). For the study in its entirety: Patients and healthy donors did not differ in mean age, gender distribution, total cell number or subset yield. A total of some 110 million sorted cells were examined across all samples, and the number of cells per subset was strongly correlated with RNA yield. The study compared TCRB repertoires of sorted circulating CD4+ T cell subsets between recently diagnosed type 1 diabetes patients and matched healthy donors. Naive and central memory subsets were obtained from all 30 or so donors, but regulatory and stem cell-like memory subsets were isolated from only 8 patients and 8 healthy donors. Broader findings and caveats from the paper: Type 1 diabetes patients showed a moderate but significant shortening of TCRB CDR3 length in all four CD4+ subsets. Because cDNA was sequenced instead of genomic DNA, highly expressing activated cells could be over-represented, though the groups showed no difference in activation or CD3 levels. Naive, central memory and regulatory TCRB repertoires appeared to be more alike among patients than among healthy donors. Patients with type 1 diabetes made fewer insertions and deleted more nucleotides at VDJ recombination sites, implying thymic rearrangement abnormalities. PCR may preferentially amplify shorter templates, but because patient and control samples were amplified and corrected together, any resulting skew would affect both groups equally. Only small numbers of individuals were included in the HLA sub-analyses, which left unresolved whether HLA type had any influence on TCRB rearrangement.

A single peripheral blood draw of around 0.11 L on average was collected from each donor into heparinised tubes. A BD FACSAria II and a panel including CD45RO, CCR7, CD25, CD127, CD95 and CD27 were used to sort naive, central memory, regulatory and stem cell-like memory CD4+ T cells. Every sorted population had a purity above 98%. PBMCs were separated immediately by Lymphoprep density gradient centrifugation and were stained directly, without being cultured. So that batch effects would be minimized, each experiment stained and sorted samples in pairs, pairing one healthy donor with one patient. There are 14 amino acids in the CDR3, from cysteine to phenylalanine inclusive. Just CDR3 DNA is preserved here, 42 bases in frame from base 1. CDR1 and CDR2 were assigned from the germline V gene as SNHLY and FYNNEI. Deletion took 3 bases off V and 5 bases off J, with a span of 14 bases between the germline ends.

All of the isolated RNA was reverse transcribed with the High Capacity cDNA Reverse Transcription Kit, so expressed TCRB transcripts were sequenced. Deep immunoSEQ sequencing was applied to naive, central memory and regulatory T cell samples, giving an average of about 3.8 million total reads per sample. After sorted cells were lysed in RLT buffer, RNA was extracted with DNase-treated RNeasy Micro or Mini kits, with the choice depending on cell number. To prevent cross-contamination, each cell subset was processed individually, whereas patient and healthy donor samples were processed jointly. Using the immunoSEQ multiplex PCR, TCRB sequences were amplified from cDNA into 87-bp fragments spanning the CDR3 region. Sequencing of the amplicons was performed on the Illumina HiSeq platform. Under the source paper's analysis protocol: Synthetic template baselines were used to correct PCR bias computationally, reads within Hamming distance 2 were collapsed together, and singletons that could not be merged were discarded. Reads were aligned against IMGT to assign V, D and J genes, CDR3 length and insertions or deletions at six rearrangement sites. Within each subset, clonotype counts were normalized to the number of sorted cells before true diversity and Gini coefficients were calculated with the tcR R package. Repertoire sharing was quantified using the overlap coefficient calculated on TCRB nucleotide sequences. The clones in this table, taken by TCRdb from immuneACCESS, are in-frame only. Not every clone is retained; where verified, under half of the shortfall comes from an unresolved V gene, and the cause of the rest is unknown. The V and J calls and clone size come from that table; D and trimming were worked out from the DNA. The sample contains about 150,000 clones, approximately 7.9% of them found a single time. The top ten clones comprise roughly 0.5% of the sample.

This clone was observed a few times. The clone's antigen remains unknown. Base qualities are not recorded, but no much larger clone differs from it by a single base. The receptor's source is a man younger than 35 with type 1 diabetes. The sequenced sample was central memory CD4+ T cells from blood. The chain joins TRBV2 to TRBJ2-7; a tentative D call is TRBD1 (7 bases match). The CDR3 protein: CASSDQGGRDEQYF. The sequence in DNA is TGTGCCAGCAGTGACCAGGGGGGCCGGGACGAGCAGTACTTC.